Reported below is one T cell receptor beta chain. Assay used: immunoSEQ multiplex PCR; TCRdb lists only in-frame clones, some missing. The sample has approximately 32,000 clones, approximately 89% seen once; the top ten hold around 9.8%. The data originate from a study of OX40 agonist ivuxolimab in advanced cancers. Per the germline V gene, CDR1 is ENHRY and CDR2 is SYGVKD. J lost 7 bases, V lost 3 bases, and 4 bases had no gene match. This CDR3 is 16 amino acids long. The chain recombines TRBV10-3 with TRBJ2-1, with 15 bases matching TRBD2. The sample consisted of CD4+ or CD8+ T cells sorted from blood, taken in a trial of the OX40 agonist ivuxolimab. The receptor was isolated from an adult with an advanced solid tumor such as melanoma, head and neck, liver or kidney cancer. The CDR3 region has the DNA TGTGCCATCAGTGAAGGGACTAGCGGGAGGATGAATGAGCAGTTCTTC. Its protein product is CAISEGTSGRMNEQFF.